A few counts support the clone carrying this T cell receptor beta chain. The germline gives CDR1 LGHDT, CDR2 YNNKEL (reference sequence). This CDR3 is built from 13 residues. Trimming shortened V by 5 bases and J by 3 bases, and 8 bases separated the two germline ends. Using its own MiXCR run on the RT-PCR reads, TCRdb lists one record per CDR3 protein. The sample contains 650,000 to 800,000 distinct CDR3 sequences, 14% of which appear only once. This chain connects TRBV3-1 to TRBJ1-5, with D unresolved. The sequence was collected from a female donor in good health, serving as a healthy control. The specimen sequenced was memory CD4+ T cells from blood. DNA for the CDR3: TGTGCCAGCAGCGTAACCTCCAATCAGCCCCAGCATTTT. It is translated as CASSVTSNQPQHF.